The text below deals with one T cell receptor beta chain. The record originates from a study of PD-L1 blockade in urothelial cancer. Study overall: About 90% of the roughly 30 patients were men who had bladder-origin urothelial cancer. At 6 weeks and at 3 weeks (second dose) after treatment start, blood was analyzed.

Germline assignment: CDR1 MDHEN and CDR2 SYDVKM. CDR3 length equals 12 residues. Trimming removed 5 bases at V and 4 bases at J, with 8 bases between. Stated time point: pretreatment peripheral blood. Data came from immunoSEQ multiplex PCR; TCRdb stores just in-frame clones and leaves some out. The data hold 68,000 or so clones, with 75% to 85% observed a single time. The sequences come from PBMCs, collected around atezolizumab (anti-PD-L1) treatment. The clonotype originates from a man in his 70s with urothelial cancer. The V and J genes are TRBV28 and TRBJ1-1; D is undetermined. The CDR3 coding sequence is TGTGCCAGCAGTCCTTGGGCCACTGAAGCTTTCTTT. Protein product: CASSPWATEAFF.